This paragraph covers one T cell receptor (beta chain) sequence. This clonotype was seen at least ten times. Its antigen is not yet known. Base qualities are missing; no much larger clone stands one base away. The TCR beta CDR3 regions were amplified from the RNA transcripts. The first round of RT-PCR for the TCR CDR3 was performed with the HTBI primer set and the Qiagen OneStep RT-PCR kit. Libraries were constructed in a second round of multiplex PCR, after which size selection and purification were carried out. Sequencing of the libraries was done on an Illumina HiSeq2000 using paired-end 100 bp reads. As for the original processing: Raw data were processed with SOAPnuke, discarding reads with adapters, uncalled bases, mean Phred below 15, or no exact constant-primer or identifier match. COPE v1.2.5 was used to merge the high-quality paired reads, and each unique nucleotide sequence was defined as a clonotype. Clonotypes were aligned to IMGT TRBV, TRBD and TRBJ reference segments using MiTCR v1.1. Only V-J combinations with frequency above 0.0001, covering about 99% of repertoires, were analysed. A TCS score was defined as the ratio between F50 (clonal expansion) and ExV (chaos), using BLOSUM62-based TCRdist between CDR3 peptides within each V-J. Welch's t-statistics and random forest reduced roughly 500 V-J features to roughly 13, which were used in a naive Bayes classifier (R e1071). TCRdb cleaned the public reads at Q25 with fastp, built clones with MiXCR and kept in-frame beta chains. One record per CDR3 amino acid sequence lists the most common genes and DNA. The V and J calls were not made by the authors but by TCRdb's processing. The table for this sample lists about 290,000 distinct CDR3 sequences; more than 10% of them were counted only once. The ten biggest clones cover 7.8% of the sample.

This sample is part of a study of T cells in Graves' hyperthyroidism and ophthalmopathy (dated by TCRdb to the late 2010s). Concerning the study at large: Peripheral blood samples were taken at the time of initial diagnosis, prior to any treatment. TCR V-J signatures able to tell the groups apart were searched for in a discovery cohort of approximately 95 patients, of whom more than 40 had Graves' ophthalmopathy and roughly 58 had stable Graves' hyperthyroidism. Whether ophthalmopathy could be predicted prospectively was tested in an independent validation cohort made up of under 20 hyperthyroidism patients plus 17 patients who later progressed to ophthalmopathy. The roughly 91 discovery patients were randomly divided into training and test sets at a 7:3 ratio. The study also compared thyroid tissue and blood T-cell repertoires from a handful of Graves' hyperthyroidism patients. Once sampling was done, hyperthyroidism patients were given methimazole at a starting dose of 30 mg daily, whereas ophthalmopathy patients were given high-dose intravenous methylprednisolone. According to the paper, TCR Vbeta CDR3 sequencing was carried out on some 140 peripheral blood samples, which came from over 40 ophthalmopathy, around 74 hyperthyroidism and 17 progressor patients.

Study-wide findings and limitations: Sample size was not statistically predetermined, and blinding of investigators to group allocation was not performed. Most expanded thyroid clonotypes (frequency above 0.001) were also detected in blood, a finding suggesting that blood repertoires may reflect thyroid immune responses. During validation, the model predicted progression to ophthalmopathy a median of roughly six months ahead of onset, with around 70% sensitivity and more than 72% specificity. Ophthalmopathy was separated from stable hyperthyroidism by a 13 V-J signature model, with over 85% sensitivity and 81% to 82% specificity obtained in cross-validation and 80%/75% obtained in testing.

Hyperthyroidism patients were aged 18 to 65 years and newly diagnosed, with disease duration of less than 2 months. Any patient with an uncontrolled infection, another autoimmune disease, pregnancy or lactation was excluded. Diagnoses were established on the basis of clinical symptoms, serum thyroxine and TRAb, thyroid ultrasound, and orbital computed tomography. Blood from progressor patients was drawn when they were first diagnosed with hyperthyroidism, before any ophthalmopathy symptoms appeared. Ficoll-Paque density gradient centrifugation was used to isolate PBMCs from around 10 ml of fresh peripheral blood. Patients classed as progressors first received a Graves' hyperthyroidism diagnosis and then went on to develop ophthalmopathy during follow-up. Trizol reagent was used to extract total RNA, and RNA quality was then checked on an Agilent 2100 Bioanalyzer. V ends up 3 bases short and J 1 base short, with an unmatched junction base count of 7. The germline V gene (reference sequence) supplies CDR1 LNHNV and CDR2 YYDKDF. The CDR3 runs 16 amino acids, cysteine and phenylalanine included. Left in the record is the CDR3 DNA by itself, 48 bases read in frame from the first base.

Recombination linked TRBV15 to TRBJ2-3, and 7 junction bases match TRBD2. Sequencing was carried out using blood. The TCR was taken from a woman aged 25 to 45 with Graves' hyperthyroidism that later progressed to Graves' ophthalmopathy. The CDR3 in this case is CATSRKRDGGTDTQYF. The nucleotide sequence reads as follows: TGTGCCACCAGCAGGAAGCGGGACGGGGGCACAGATACGCAGTATTTT.